The source of this T cell receptor beta chain is a study of PD-L1 blockade in urothelial cancer. In the study overall: The analyses of blood took place 3 weeks (second dose) and 6 weeks after treatment start. Counts from blood samples showed a median of 141,255 T cells.

This clone was seen more than once but under ten times. The time point here: pretreatment peripheral blood. Peripheral blood mononuclear cells were collected from every patient before and during treatment, yielding between 1 and 8 samples per patient. There are 16 residues in the CDR3. Trimming pared 4 bases from V and 1 base from J, leaving 14 bases between. Germline lookup yields CDR1 SGHDN and CDR2 FVKESK. Sequencing used immunoSEQ multiplex PCR; TCRdb keeps in-frame clones, though not all of them. Seen here are more than 45,000 clones, approximately 81% observed once, and the top ten hold less than 5%.

The TCR comes from a man in his sixties or seventies with urothelial cancer. This rearrangement joins TRBV14 to TRBJ1-3, with D unclear. The sample was PBMCs, taken around atezolizumab (anti-PD-L1) treatment. As DNA, the CDR3 is TGTGCCAGCAGCCCTTCAAGGAGGGCTTCTGGAAACACCATATATTTT. This sequence encodes CASSPSRRASGNTIYF.